Each of the 19 T cell receptor beta chains below was sequenced from the same sample in a study of cytomegalovirus exposure and HLA in healthy donors (TCRdb year 2017). Libraries were constructed by the immunoSEQ multiplex PCR assay. A mixture of 60 forward primers for TCR Vbeta segments and 13 reverse primers for TCR Jbeta segments was used in the multiplex PCR. TCRdb carries this immuneACCESS record with in-frame sequences only. Its versions omit some clonotypes, under half of them owing to an unresolved V gene in the studies checked, with the rest unexplained. This sample gives around 120,000 clones in total; roughly 78% of them show up just once. The ten largest clonotypes hold around 3% of the sample. Specimen: PBMCs. The receptors derive from a woman aged 40 to 55 in good health and CMV-seronegative.

The chain couples TRBV7-9 to TRBJ2-1; 14 bases align to TRBD2. V lost 5 bases to trimming and J lost 6 bases; unmatched junction nucleotides: 12. Germline CDR1 SEHNR, CDR2 FQNEAQ (reference sequence). The CDR3 consists of 18 residues. CDR3: CASSLLRRTSGGSNEQFF. The DNA for the CDR3 is TGTGCCAGCAGCCTGTTAAGAAGGACTAGCGGGGGGAGCAATGAGCAGTTCTTC.

This chain connects TRBV2 to TRBJ1-2; D may be TRBD1 (6 bases). Germline V gives CDR1 SNHLY, CDR2 FYNNEI. This CDR3 spans 14 amino acids. V lost 7 bases to trimming and J lost 7 bases, with 19 bases between them. CDR3: CASTPSGQRGGYTF. DNA for the CDR3: TGTGCCAGCACTCCTTCCGGACAGAGGGGTGGCTACACCTTC. Supplemented by reference TRBV2 and TRBJ1-2, the full variable domain reads EPEVTQTPSHQVTQMGQEVILRCVPISNHLYFYWYRQILGQKVEFLVSFYNNEISEKSEIFDDQFSVERPDGSNFTLKIRSTKLEDSAMYFCASTPSGQRGGYTFGSGTRLTVV.

This sequence joins TRBV6-6 and TRBJ1-3, with TRBD1 identical over 7 bases. The germline gives CDR1 MNHNY, CDR2 SVGAGI (reference sequence). There are 13 residues in the CDR3. The V and J ends lost 8 bases and 2 bases, in that order; junction bases with no gene match: 3. The CDR3 coding sequence is TGTGCCAGCCGACAGGGAACTGGAAACACCATATATTTT. The encoded protein is CASRQGTGNTIYF.

This chain uses TRBV11-2 with TRBJ2-7; 7 bases map to TRBD1. Germline V gene lookup returns CDR1 SGHAT and CDR2 FQNNGV. The CDR3 length is 14 residues. The junction had 7 bases not matched to a gene; V was cut back by 5 bases and J by 3 bases. CDR3 sequence: CASSRDREVYEQYF. The CDR3 DNA follows: TGTGCCAGCAGCCGAGACAGGGAAGTCTACGAGCAGTACTTC.

The chain uses TRBV6-5 and TRBJ2-7; TRBD1 aligns across 11 bases. The CDR3 contains 14 residues. Trimming at V came to 8 bases and at J to 3 bases, leaving 6 bases not matched to a gene. Germline CDR1 and CDR2: MNHEY and SVGAGI. The CDR3 loop is CASSWGTGGYEQYF. CDR3 bases: TGTGCCAGCTCTTGGGGGACAGGGGGCTACGAGCAGTACTTC.

The V gene is TRBV19, the J gene TRBJ2-7, with 9 positions matching TRBD1. The V segment lost 1 base and the J segment 5 bases; nucleotides outside the gene matches: 0. Germline V gene lookup returns CDR1 LNHDA and CDR2 SQIVND (reference sequence). This CDR3 comprises 13 residues. CDR3 in amino acids: CASSIGDRDEQYF. In DNA, the CDR3 is TGTGCCAGTAGTATAGGGGACAGGGACGAGCAGTACTTC.

This chain joins TRBV9 and TRBJ2-1; D gene uncertain. The CDR3 is 14 residues long. V was trimmed by 0 bases and J by 0 bases, leaving 4 bases between them. The germline V gene encodes CDR1 SGDLS and CDR2 YYNGEE. The CDR3 DNA follows: TGTGCCAGCAGCGTAGGTAGCTCCTACAATGAGCAGTTCTTC. Protein sequence: CASSVGSSYNEQFF.

The chain links TRBV28 to TRBJ1-5, with a possible D match to TRBD1 (5 bases). From germline, CDR1 is MDHEN and CDR2 SYDVKM. The CDR3 sequence is 14 residues long. With 4 bases removed from V and 7 bases from J, the gap between germline ends came to 14 bases. The CDR3 spells CASSWQGSYQPQHF. The CDR3 nucleotides read TGTGCCAGCAGTTGGCAGGGTTCTTACCAGCCCCAGCATTTT.

This sequence joins TRBV16 and TRBJ1-5, with 9 positions matching TRBD1. Looked up from germline, CDR1 is KGHSY and CDR2 is FQNENV. J lost 6 bases, V lost 2 bases, and 11 bases had no gene match. CDR3 length: 17 amino acids. CDR3: CASSQRPGQGTSQPQHF. The CDR3 coding sequence is TGTGCCAGCAGCCAACGCCCGGGACAGGGAACGAGTCAGCCCCAGCATTTT. The complete variable domain, with remaining parts taken from reference TRBV16 and TRBJ1-5, reads GEEVAQTPKHLVRGEGQKAKLYCAPIKGHSYVFWYQQVLKNEFKFLISFQNENVFDETGMPKERFSAKCLPNSPCSLEIQATKLEDSAVYFCASSQRPGQGTSQPQHFGDGTRLSIL.

This clone occurred a few times. The genes are TRBV28 and TRBJ2-7; 7 bases are a match to TRBD2. This CDR3 spans 14 amino acids. The V segment lost 2 bases and the J segment 4 bases; nucleotides outside the gene matches: 5. Germline CDR1 is MDHEN and CDR2 is SYDVKM. The CDR3 sequence: CASSLAGALYEQYF. In DNA form, the CDR3 reads TGTGCCAGCAGTTTAGCGGGAGCTCTATACGAGCAGTACTTC.

CDR3 in DNA: TGTGCCAGCAGCTTACGCCAGACTCAAGAGACCCAGTACTTC. This encodes CASSLRQTQETQYF. The chain couples TRBV7-2 to TRBJ2-5; D gene uncertain. This CDR3 contains 14 residues. V was cut by 2 bases and J by 2 bases, with 9 bases left in between. The V gene's germline CDR1 is SGHTA and CDR2 FQGNSA.

This rearrangement joins TRBV7-9 to TRBJ2-1, with D tentatively TRBD1 (6 bases). Per germline, CDR1 SEHNR and CDR2 FQNEAQ (reference sequence). Trimming cost V 5 bases and J 8 bases, with 22 bases left between them. The CDR3 consists of 16 residues. DNA for the CDR3: TGTGCCAGCAGCACCTCCGGGACACCTCTTAGCTATGAGCAGTTCTTC. This encodes CASSTSGTPLSYEQFF.

The chain links TRBV14 to TRBJ1-2; D perhaps matches TRBD1 (5 bases). The germline V and J ends were trimmed by 4 bases and 8 bases, with 17 bases remaining between them. This CDR3 has 14 residues. CDR1 and CDR2 (germline): SGHDN, FVKESK. The CDR3 spells CASSREGGVRGYTF. The CDR3 DNA reads TGTGCCAGCAGCCGGGAGGGAGGGGTGAGAGGCTACACCTTC.

The chain employs TRBV28 and TRBJ1-5; D uncertain. The CDR3 sequence is 13 residues long. Trimming left V 2 bases short and J 7 bases short, with 9 bases between. Per the germline V gene, CDR1 is MDHEN and CDR2 is SYDVKM. This CDR3 is CASSLGQKQPQHF. As DNA, the CDR3 is TGTGCCAGCAGTTTAGGGCAAAAACAGCCCCAGCATTTT.

V is TRBV29-1 and J is TRBJ2-5; D not resolved. CDR3 length equals 13 residues. The germline V gene has CDR1 SQVTM and CDR2 ANQGSEA. V was trimmed by 8 bases and J by 1 base, leaving 14 bases between them. In nucleotides, the CDR3 is TGCAGCTCTAAAGACTTTTTCCAAGAGACCCAGTACTTC. Encoded protein: CSSKDFFQETQYF.

The gene calls are TRBV5-4 and TRBJ2-5; D not certain. Per the germline V gene, CDR1 is SGHNT and CDR2 is YYREEE (reference sequence). V lost 6 bases and J 1 base, leaving 10 bases between the germline ends. CDR3 size: 13 residues. The CDR3 sequence is CASTPISQETQYF. In DNA form, the CDR3 reads TGTGCCAGCACTCCTATCTCCCAAGAGACCCAGTACTTC.

This clone came up once. The J gene is TRBJ1-2, the V gene TRBV4-3, with 7 bases matching TRBD1. Trimming removed 0 bases from V and 4 bases from J; junction bases left unmatched: 8. CDR1 is LGHNA and CDR2 is YSLEER in the germline V gene. This CDR3 is 16 amino acids long. The CDR3 here is CASSQDIGGRVYGYTF. CDR3 DNA sequence: TGCGCCAGCAGCCAAGATATAGGGGGCCGGGTCTATGGCTACACCTTC.

This sequence joins TRBV5-1 and TRBJ1-5; 7 nucleotides line up with TRBD1. The germline gives CDR1 SGHRS, CDR2 YFSETQ. This CDR3 has 13 amino acids. The V segment lost 4 bases and the J segment 5 bases; nucleotides outside the gene matches: 3. The CDR3 spells CASSQGTDQPQHF. CDR3 in DNA: TGCGCCAGCAGCCAGGGGACAGATCAGCCCCAGCATTTT.

The chain links TRBV11-3 to TRBJ1-1, with a weak D call TRBD1 (5 bases). CDR1 SGHNT and CDR2 YENEEA come from the germline V gene. The CDR3 sequence is 14 residues long. The V end was cut by 3 bases, the J end by 2 bases, with 10 bases between. The CDR3 DNA reads TGTGCCAGCAGCTTGCAGGGCTCTAACACTGAAGCTTTCTTT. As protein: CASSLQGSNTEAFF.